The TCR beta chain described here comes from a study of response to subunit inactivated influenza vaccine (dated by TCRdb to the late 2010s). Turning to the overall study: The study used deep quantitative T cell receptor repertoire profiling to track responses to a trivalent subunit inactivated influenza vaccine. Paper-wide results and their limitations: According to the authors, only a limited number of new T cells may be recruited by each seasonal influenza vaccination.

Library creation used RT-PCR. The data were produced on an Illumina HiSeq 2500. The public reads were run again by TCRdb, first through fastp at Q25 and then through MiXCR, and only productive beta chains were kept. Every CDR3 protein is listed once, alongside the most common genes and DNA of its rows. Present in this sample are 710,000 or so distinct CDR3 sequences, about 15% of which were seen just once. 9.5% to 13% of the sample lies in the top ten. Note on this clonotype: Its antigen is not yet known. Per-nucleotide qualities are absent, and no much larger clonotype sits a single base away.

This sequence was found in a man aged 50 to 60 who received an inactivated influenza vaccine. Donor details come from another sample of the same person, matched by shared clones. Sequenced material: PBMCs from blood, taken about 13 days after vaccination.

For the CDR3, the sequence is CASSPDGSRWNEQFF. The sequence in DNA is TGTGCCAGCAGCCCTGACGGGTCCCGTTGGAATGAGCAGTTCTTC. The sequence is built from TRBV7-9 and TRBJ2-1; the D gene identity is not certain. V loses 5 bases of germline sequence and J loses 7 bases, and the interval between the two ends is 18 bases. The CDR3, cysteine through phenylalanine, is 15 amino acids long. Solely the CDR3 DNA is kept, with 45 bases framed from the first base. The germline V gene (reference sequence) yields SEHNR for CDR1 and FQNEAQ for CDR2.